Listed here are 24 T cell receptor beta chains from one sample, sequenced in a study of Epstein–Barr virus B cells in breast cancer. Their recognized antigens are unknown. Libraries were built from RNA with the SMARTer kit, covering full alpha and beta V(D)J regions. MiXCR, applied by TCRdb to the 5' RACE reads, yields one record per CDR3 protein. In the table there are about 540 distinct CDR3 sequences, about 35% of which are singletons. Sequenced input: tumor-infiltrating lymphocytes expanded in culture. The receptors shown here come from a woman between 40 and 55 years old with triple-negative breast cancer.

This CDR3 reads CASSQGTVGGETQYF. Here the CDR3 DNA reads TGCGCCAGCAGCCAGGGGACCGTCGGGGGAGAGACCCAGTACTTC. The V call is TRBV4-3, the J call TRBJ2-5; D perhaps matches TRBD2 (6 bases). Germline V lookup: CDR1 LGHNA, CDR2 YSLEER. The CDR3 runs 15 residues. Trimming left V 3 bases short and J 4 bases short, with 15 bases between.

This clonotype was recorded only once. The V call is TRBV5-5, the J call TRBJ1-4, with 10 bases matching TRBD1. CDR1 SGHKS and CDR2 YYEKEE come from the germline V gene (reference sequence). The CDR3 extends over 15 amino acids. J lost 1 base, V lost 4 bases, and 1 base had no gene match. As DNA, the CDR3 is TGTGCCAGCAGCGGGACAGGGGTAACTAATGAAAAACTGTTTTTT. It specifies CASSGTGVTNEKLFF.

The chain couples TRBV2 to TRBJ2-1, with a tentative D call TRBD1 (6 bases). Germline CDR1 and CDR2: SNHLY and FYNNEI. The CDR3 extends over 12 amino acids. The V gene lost 2 bases and the J gene lost 11 bases, with 10 bases spanning the gap. CDR3 sequence reads: CASSERQGKQFF. The DNA of the CDR3 is TGTGCCAGCAGTGAACGTCAGGGGAAGCAGTTCTTC. Variable domain in full (rest from reference TRBV2 and TRBJ2-1): EPEVTQTPSHQVTQMGQEVILRCVPISNHLYFYWYRQILGQKVEFLVSFYNNEISEKSEIFDDQFSVERPDGSNFTLKIRSTKLEDSAMYFCASSERQGKQFFGPGTRLTVL.

In its sample, this clonotype was seen a few times. The V call is TRBV18, the J call TRBJ2-5; D could derive from TRBD1 or TRBD2 (6 bases each). The V end lost 1 base, the J end lost 5 bases, and 20 bases lay between the germline ends. Germline V gene sequence: CDR1 KGHSH, CDR2 LQKENI. The CDR3 loop spans 17 amino acids. CDR3 residues: CASSPREGGRGKETQYF. CDR3 DNA sequence: TGTGCCAGCTCACCACGCGAGGGGGGCCGCGGTAAGGAGACCCAGTACTTC.

This clonotype has just a few counts. The chain recombines TRBV18 with TRBJ1-2; D not certain. V was shortened by 4 bases and J by 2 bases, with 14 bases between the two germline ends. Looked up from germline, CDR1 is KGHSH and CDR2 is LQKENI. The CDR3 is made up of 15 amino acids. CDR3 region: CASSLSVGQNYGYTF. The CDR3 DNA reads TGTGCCAGCTCACTATCTGTAGGCCAAAACTATGGCTACACCTTC.

This chain connects TRBV7-2 to TRBJ2-7; D remains unclear. Germline CDR1 is SGHTA and CDR2 is FQGNSA. The V gene lost 7 bases and the J gene lost 1 base, with 8 bases spanning the gap. CDR3 size: 12 residues. This chain's CDR3 is CASTVGSYEQYF. The CDR3 bases are TGTGCCAGCACCGTAGGGTCCTACGAGCAGTACTTC.

The chain joins TRBV6-5 to TRBJ1-2; D possibly corresponds to TRBD1 (6 bases). The CDR3 is made up of 14 amino acids. V was cut by 6 bases and J by 0 bases, with 11 bases left in between. Per germline, CDR1 MNHEY and CDR2 SVGAGI. The DNA for the CDR3 is TGTGCCAGCAGGCCAGGGGCCTCTAACTATGGCTACACCTTC. It codes for CASRPGASNYGYTF.

This clonotype has at least ten counts. CDR3 sequence (DNA): TGTGCCAGCAGTTACGGGACAGGTGGAGGCGAGCAGTACTTC. This translates into CASSYGTGGGEQYF. The V call is TRBV28, the J call TRBJ2-7; 8 bases agree with TRBD1. Germline values: CDR1 MDHEN, CDR2 SYDVKM. This CDR3 has 14 amino acids. With V trimmed by 4 bases and J by 6 bases, 8 bases remained unmatched. The whole variable domain, filled in from reference TRBV28 and TRBJ2-7, reads DVKVTQSSRYLVKRTGEKVFLECVQDMDHENMFWYRQDPGLGLRLIYFSYDVKMKEKGDIPEGYSVSREKKERFSLILESASTNQTSMYLCASSYGTGGGEQYFGPGTRLTVT.

The sample holds many counts of this clonotype. J is TRBJ1-1 and V is TRBV23-1; 9 bases match TRBD1. TRBV23-1 is marked as an open reading frame, function uncertain. The CDR3 runs to 14 residues. The junction had 2 bases not matched to a gene; V was cut back by 5 bases and J by 1 base. CDR3 protein: CASSRDRENTEAFF. In DNA, the CDR3 is TGCGCCAGCAGTAGGGACAGGGAGAACACTGAAGCTTTCTTT.

A note on this clonotype: Germline and junction disagree at one end, which may indicate a read error. This chain links TRBV2 with TRBJ2-7; 8 nucleotides match TRBD1. Germline CDR1 is SNHLY and CDR2 is FYNNEI. The CDR3 contains 15 residues. The CDR3 loop is CVSSPPTGASYEQYF. Here the CDR3 DNA reads TGTGTCAGCAGTCCCCCGACAGGGGCTTCCTACGAGCAGTACTTC.

The chain has TRBV5-1 and TRBJ1-1; D ambiguous. The CDR3 covers 13 residues. V gave up 4 bases and J gave up 3 bases, with 10 bases separating them. Germline assignment: CDR1 SGHRS and CDR2 YFSETQ. The CDR3 coding sequence is TGCGCCAGCAGCGTGCGTTCGGACACTGAAGCTTTCTTT. This gives the protein CASSVRSDTEAFF.

The gene calls are TRBV7-9 and TRBJ2-5; tentative D call: TRBD2 (6 bases). V gave up 1 base and J gave up 6 bases, with 24 bases separating them. In germline, CDR1 is SEHNR, CDR2 FQNEAQ (reference sequence). The CDR3 totals 18 residues. CDR3 protein: CASSLESRPARDRKTQYF. The DNA for the CDR3 is TGTGCCAGCAGCTTAGAGTCACGGCCAGCGCGGGATAGGAAGACCCAGTACTTC.

About this clonotype: The DNA is omitted, as the CDR3 cannot be located on it reliably, and the CDR3 follows TCRdb's listing. The chain carries TRBV12-5 and TRBJ1-1. The germline V gene encodes CDR1 LGHNT and CDR2 FRNRAP. The length of the CDR3 is 15 amino acids, counting both ends. Here the CDR3 reads CASGLVVGPGTEALF.

The sample holds many counts of this clonotype. V gene TRBV13 combines with J gene TRBJ2-1, with 11 bases identical to TRBD2. The CDR3 is made up of 16 amino acids. V lost 4 bases, J lost 2 bases, and 4 bases stayed unmatched. Germline CDR1 is PRHDT and CDR2 is FYEKMQ (reference sequence). CDR3 amino acids: CASSSPGLAAYNEQFF. DNA for the CDR3: TGTGCCAGCAGCTCTCCGGGACTAGCGGCCTACAATGAGCAGTTCTTC.

This clonotype was seen a few times. The chain couples TRBV9 to TRBJ1-2; no definite D call. The CDR3 is made up of 11 amino acids. V shed 4 bases and J shed 9 bases, with 10 bases lying between them. Germline CDR1 SGDLS, CDR2 YYNGEE. CDR3 residues: CASSLEGSYTF. As DNA, the CDR3 is TGTGCCAGCAGCCTAGAGGGCAGCTACACCTTC.

The rearrangement links TRBV3-1 to TRBJ2-1, with D unresolved. Germline CDR1 is LGHDT and CDR2 is YNNKEL (reference sequence). CDR3 length: 15 residues. V gave up 4 bases and J gave up 8 bases, with 18 bases separating them. CDR3 sequence: CASSPRPAAGDEQFF. The CDR3 DNA is TGTGCCAGCAGCCCCCGCCCCGCGGCAGGCGATGAGCAGTTCTTC.

In its sample, this clonotype was seen a few times. This chain uses TRBV7-9 with TRBJ2-7; D unclear. Trimming removed 4 bases at V and 7 bases at J, with 8 bases between. This CDR3 comprises 11 residues. Germline lookup yields CDR1 SEHNR and CDR2 FQNEAQ (reference sequence). The CDR3 sequence is CASSSKWEQYF. CDR3 nucleotide sequence: TGTGCCAGCAGCTCCAAGTGGGAGCAGTACTTC. The full variable domain, in which reference TRBV7-9 and TRBJ2-7 provide the parts outside the CDR3, is DTGVSQNPRHKITKRGQNVTFRCDPISEHNRLYWYRQTLGQGPEFLTYFQNEAQLEKSRLLSDRFSAERPKGSFSTLEIQRTEQGDSAMYLCASSSKWEQYFGPGTRLTVT.

The rearrangement joins TRBV6-2 or TRBV6-3 to TRBJ1-5; 9 bases line up with TRBD1. The germline V gene encodes CDR1 MNHEY and CDR2 SVGEGT. This CDR3 is built from 15 residues. V was clipped by 5 bases and J by 6 bases; unmatched bases: 8. CDR3 loop: CASSPGQGYGQPQHF. The CDR3 region has the DNA TGTGCCAGCAGTCCAGGACAGGGGTACGGTCAGCCCCAGCATTTT.

By proportion, this clonotype is medium-sized (0.01 to 0.1%). CDR3 sequence (DNA): TGTGCCAGCAGCTTAATGGGACTAGGCCCAAATACGCAGTATTTT. Translating it yields CASSLMGLGPNTQYF. The V call is TRBV7-9, the J call TRBJ2-3; 8 bases are a match to TRBD2. CDR1 SEHNR and CDR2 FQNEAQ come from the germline V gene (reference sequence). This CDR3 has 15 residues. V lost 2 bases and J lost 7; bases outside the gene matches: 8.

At least ten counts were recorded for this clonotype. A far larger clone lies a single base away; this is likely a read error. The V and J genes are TRBV5-1 and TRBJ2-3; D is perhaps TRBD1 or TRBD2 (5 bases each). Looked up from germline, CDR1 is SGHRS and CDR2 is YFSETQ. This CDR3 region has 14 residues. Between the trimmed V and J ends, which lost 4 bases and 14 bases, there was a span of 23 bases. CDR3 in amino acids: CASSVRSDTGELYF. CDR3 nucleotide sequence: TGCGCCAGCAGCGTGCGTTCGGACACCGGGGAGCTGTATTTT. The full variable domain, rest sourced from reference TRBV5-1 and TRBJ2-3, is KAGVTQTPRYLIKTRGQQVTLSCSPISGHRSVSWYQQTPGQGLQFLFEYFSETQRNKGNFPGRFSGRQFSNSRSEMNVSTLELGDSALYLCASSVRSDTGELYFGPGTRLTVL.

The chain is built from TRBV4-3 and TRBJ1-1, with 9 bases aligning to TRBD1. Germline assignment: CDR1 LGHNA and CDR2 YSLEER. V was clipped by 1 base and J by 3 bases; unmatched bases: 0. The CDR3 has 14 residues. CDR3 residues: CASSQGTGDTEAFF. Written as DNA, the CDR3 is TGCGCCAGCAGCCAAGGGACAGGGGACACTGAAGCTTTCTTT.

The chain carries TRBV20-1 and TRBJ2-1; TRBD2 aligns across 10 bases. The CDR3 consists of 14 residues. The germline CDR1 and CDR2 sequences are DFQATT and SNEGSKA (reference sequence). V shed 6 bases, J shed 4 bases, and the junction held 6 bases outside the gene matches. Written as DNA, the CDR3 is TGCAGTGCCTTAAGCGGGAGGGAGTACAATGAGCAGTTCTTC. This gives the protein CSALSGREYNEQFF.

This chain joins TRBV27 and TRBJ2-7; perhaps TRBD1 as D (6 bases). The germline V gene has CDR1 MNHEY and CDR2 SMNVEV (reference sequence). V lost 6 bases and J 4 bases, leaving 16 bases between the germline ends. This CDR3 is 14 amino acids long. The CDR3 region has the DNA TGTGCCAGCAGAGGCAGGGGTTCCCCTTACGAGCAGTACTTC. The encoded protein is CASRGRGSPYEQYF.

The chain combines TRBV23-1 with TRBJ2-7, with D perhaps TRBD1 or TRBD2 (7 bases each). TRBV23-1 is noted as an ORF with a role that remains uncertain. This CDR3 contains 14 residues. V was clipped by 7 bases and J by 3 bases, with 16 bases between them. As DNA, the CDR3 is TGCGCCAGCAAGGGGGCTAAGCGGGACTACGAGCAGTACTTC. Residues: CASKGAKRDYEQYF.